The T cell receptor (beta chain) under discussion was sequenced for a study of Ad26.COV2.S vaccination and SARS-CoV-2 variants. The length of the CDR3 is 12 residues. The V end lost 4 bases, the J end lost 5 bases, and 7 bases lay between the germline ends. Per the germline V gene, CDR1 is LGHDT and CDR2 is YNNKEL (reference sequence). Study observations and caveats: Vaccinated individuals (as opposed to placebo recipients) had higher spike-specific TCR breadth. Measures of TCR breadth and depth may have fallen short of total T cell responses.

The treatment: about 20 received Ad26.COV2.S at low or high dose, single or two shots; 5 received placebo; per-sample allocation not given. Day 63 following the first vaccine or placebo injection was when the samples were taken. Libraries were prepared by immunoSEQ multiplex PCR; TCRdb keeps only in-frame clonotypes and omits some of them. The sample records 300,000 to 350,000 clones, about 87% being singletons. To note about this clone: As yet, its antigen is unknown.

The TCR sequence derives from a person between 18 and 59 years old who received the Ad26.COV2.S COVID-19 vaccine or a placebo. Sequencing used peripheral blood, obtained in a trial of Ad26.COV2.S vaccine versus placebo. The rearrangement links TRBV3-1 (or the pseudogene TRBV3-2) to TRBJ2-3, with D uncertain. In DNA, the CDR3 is TGTGCCAGCAGCCGCCTAGGAGATACGCAGTATTTT. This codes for CASSRLGDTQYF.